This TCR beta chain originates from a study of cytomegalovirus exposure and HLA in healthy donors. Assay: immunoSEQ multiplex PCR; the TCRdb copy retains only in-frame clones and omits some. The sample lists approximately 80,000 clones, approximately 94% occurring once. To note about this clone: The antigen is not known.

General observations from the study: Some TCR beta chains (164 of them) were listed as cytomegalovirus-associated. In vitro confirmation showed three CMV-associated chains to be CMV antigen specific.

J was trimmed by 7 bases and V by 6 bases; bases with no gene match: 8. The CDR3 totals 14 residues. CDR1 is MNHEY, CDR2 SMNVEV, per germline (reference sequence). Input material: PBMCs. The sequence came from a woman in her twenties or thirties in good health and CMV-seronegative. V and J are TRBV27 and TRBJ1-4, with 7 nucleotides matching TRBD1. The CDR3 sequence: CASSHGQAVEKLFF. The CDR3 nucleotides are TGTGCCAGCAGCCACGGACAGGCGGTTGAAAAACTGTTTTTT.